A single T cell receptor beta chain is shown here with its context. Its target is unknown. The data stem from a study of cytomegalovirus exposure and HLA in healthy donors. General study points: It is likely that the observed cluster of highly shared sequence variants was a sequencing artifact. Some TCR beta chains (more than 150 of them) were listed as cytomegalovirus-associated.

The study ran its PCR with 60 Vbeta and 13 Jbeta primers. Profiled with immunoSEQ multiplex PCR; TCRdb holds only in-frame clones, not every one. The sample lists roughly 110,000 clones; over 60% were seen once. The V and J ends lost 5 bases and 4 bases, in that order; junction bases with no gene match: 3. There are 14 residues in the CDR3. Per germline, CDR1 MNHNS and CDR2 SASEGT. The sample taken for sequencing was PBMCs. The genes are TRBV6-1 and TRBJ2-5, with 11 bases matching TRBD2. This sequence was found in a male donor in good health and CMV-seronegative. The CDR3 region has the DNA TGTGCCAGCAGTCTAGCGGGAGGCGGAGAGACCCAGTACTTC. It translates to CASSLAGGGETQYF.